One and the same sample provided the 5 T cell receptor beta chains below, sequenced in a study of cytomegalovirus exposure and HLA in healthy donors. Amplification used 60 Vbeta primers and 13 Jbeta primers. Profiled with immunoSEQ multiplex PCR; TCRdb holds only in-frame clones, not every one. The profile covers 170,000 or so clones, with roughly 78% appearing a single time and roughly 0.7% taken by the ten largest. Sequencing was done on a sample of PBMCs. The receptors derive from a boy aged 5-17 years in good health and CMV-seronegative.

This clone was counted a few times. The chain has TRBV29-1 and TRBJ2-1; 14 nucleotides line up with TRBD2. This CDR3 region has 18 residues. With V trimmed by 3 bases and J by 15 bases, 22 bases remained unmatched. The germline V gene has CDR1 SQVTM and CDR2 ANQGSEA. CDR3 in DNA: TGCAGCGTTGAGAGACTAGCGGGAGGGCCAAACCTGCCAGGGGGGTTGTTCTTC. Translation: CSVERLAGGPNLPGGLFF.

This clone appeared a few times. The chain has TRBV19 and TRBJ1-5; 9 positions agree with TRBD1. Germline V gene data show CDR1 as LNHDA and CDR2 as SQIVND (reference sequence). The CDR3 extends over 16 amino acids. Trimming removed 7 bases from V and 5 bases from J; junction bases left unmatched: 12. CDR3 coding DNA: TGTGCCAGTACTCTTGAAGGGACAGGGAAGGATCAGCCCCAGCATTTT. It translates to CASTLEGTGKDQPQHF.

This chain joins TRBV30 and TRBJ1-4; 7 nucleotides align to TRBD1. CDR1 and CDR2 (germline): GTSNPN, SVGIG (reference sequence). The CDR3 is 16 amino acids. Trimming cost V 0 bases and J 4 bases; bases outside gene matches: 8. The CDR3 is CAWSVQAGQFNEKLFF. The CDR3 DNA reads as TGTGCCTGGAGTGTACAGGCGGGACAGTTTAATGAAAAACTGTTTTTT.

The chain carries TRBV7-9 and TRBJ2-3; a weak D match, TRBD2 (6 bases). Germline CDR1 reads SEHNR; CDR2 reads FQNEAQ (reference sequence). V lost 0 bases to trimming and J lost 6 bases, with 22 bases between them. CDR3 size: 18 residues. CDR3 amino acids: CASSLASLGGVVEDTQYF. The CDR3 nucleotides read TGTGCCAGCAGCTTAGCAAGCCTTGGCGGGGTCGTGGAGGATACGCAGTATTTT.

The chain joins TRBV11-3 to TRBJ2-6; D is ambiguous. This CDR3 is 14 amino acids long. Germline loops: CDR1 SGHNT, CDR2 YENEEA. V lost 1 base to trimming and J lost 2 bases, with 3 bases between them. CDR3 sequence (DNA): TGTGCCAGCAGCTTAGCCGCTGGGGCCAACGTCCTGACTTTC. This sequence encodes CASSLAAGANVLTF.